The rows below give T cell receptor beta chains drawn from one sample of a study of control samples from healthy donors and cancer patients. The data were produced by immunoSEQ multiplex PCR, yet TCRdb's version contains in-frame clones alone and is incomplete. Among about 75,000 clones listed, more than 80% were seen once. Sequences were obtained from blood. The origin of the receptors is a man aged 50 to 60 in good health. Both conserved end residues are part of each CDR3. The D gene is left open where the match is weak. Rows may omit the clone size; those that give it use once, few, many or a size class.

NA TRBD2 TRBJ2-7 TRBV30 CAWTPRGGGYEQYF TGTGCCTGGACCCCCCGGGGGGGCGGGTACGAGCAGTACTTC
NA TRBD1 TRBJ2-3 TRBV6-6 CASSYSGTGGTDTQYF TGTGCCAGCAGTTACTCCGGGACAGGGGGCACAGATACGCAGTATTTT
NA NA TRBJ1-6 TRBV5-1 CASSFGWKSSYNSPLHF TGCGCCAGCAGCTTCGGGTGGAAAAGCTCCTATAATTCACCCCTCCACTTT
NA NA TRBJ1-2 TRBV20-1 CSASRGASHYGYTF TGCAGTGCTAGTCGGGGGGCCTCCCACTATGGCTACACCTTC
NA NA TRBJ2-2 TRBV19 CASSPQQRVTGELFF TGTGCCAGTAGTCCACAACAGAGAGTCACCGGGGAGCTGTTTTTT
NA TRBD1 TRBJ2-2 TRBV6-5 CASRGTGVNTGELFF TGTGCCAGCAGGGGGACAGGGGTGAACACCGGGGAGCTGTTTTTT
NA NA TRBJ2-7 TRBV7-9 CASSPASTQGYEQYF TGTGCCAGCAGCCCAGCTTCGACACAGGGCTACGAGCAGTACTTC
NA NA TRBJ1-2 TRBV30 CAWSGTGWGYTF TGTGCCTGGAGTGGAACAGGGTGGGGCTACACCTTC
NA NA TRBJ1-4 TRBV15 CATSRDMGQGDEKLFF TGTGCCACCAGCAGAGATATGGGGCAGGGAGATGAAAAACTGTTTTTT
NA NA TRBJ2-1 TRBV7-3 CASNLGGIYNEQFF TGTGCCAGCAACTTGGGCGGGATCTACAATGAGCAGTTCTTC
NA NA TRBJ1-1 TRBV27 CASSNGRVNTEAFF TGTGCCAGCAGCAACGGACGGGTGAACACTGAAGCTTTCTTT
NA TRBD2 TRBJ2-7 TRBV10-3 CAISPGLAGGSYEQYF TGTGCCATCAGCCCGGGACTAGCGGGAGGGTCCTACGAGCAGTACTTC
NA NA TRBJ2-7 TRBV19 CASSRGREQYF TGTGCCAGTAGTAGGGGACGCGAGCAGTACTTC
once NA TRBJ2-3 TRBV7-2 CASSLAFGSDTQYF TGTGCCAGCAGCTTAGCTTTTGGCTCAGATACGCAGTATTTT
NA NA TRBJ2-4 TRBV6-6 CASSPGLAKNIQYF TGTGCCAGCAGTCCGGGTTTAGCCAAAAACATTCAGTACTTC
NA TRBD1 TRBJ1-2 TRBV10-3 CAISPTETGGADYGYTF TGTGCCATCAGTCCCACCGAAACAGGGGGCGCTGACTATGGCTACACCTTC
NA NA TRBJ2-3 TRBV12-5 CASGGADTQYF TGTGCTAGTGGGGGTGCAGATACGCAGTATTTT
NA NA TRBJ1-1 TRBV2 CASSTGRTEAFF TGTGCCAGTAGTACAGGGAGAACTGAAGCTTTCTTT
NA TRBD1 TRBJ2-2 TRBV10-2 CASSLYRGRSTGELFF TGCGCCAGCAGTTTATACAGGGGGCGAAGCACCGGGGAGCTGTTTTTT
NA TRBD1 TRBJ1-2 TRBV18 CASSPEGAYGYTF TGTGCCAGCTCACCGGAGGGGGCATATGGCTACACCTTC
once NA TRBJ1-2 TRBV7-9 CASSPRVAYGYTF TGTGCCAGCAGTCCCAGGGTGGCCTATGGCTACACCTTC
NA NA TRBJ2-7 TRBV20-1 CSASRVREPYEQYF TGCAGTGCTAGTAGGGTCCGGGAACCTTACGAGCAGTACTTC
once TRBD2 TRBJ2-1 TRBV29-1 CSVEDPTGTSGRREQFF TGCAGCGTTGAAGACCCTACCGGGACTAGCGGGAGGAGGGAGCAGTTCTTC
NA NA TRBJ1-5 TRBV19 CASSAVLGNQPQHF TGTGCCAGTAGTGCCGTCCTGGGTAATCAGCCCCAGCATTTT
few NA TRBJ1-4 TRBV19 CASSIRQGGATNEKLFF TGTGCCAGTAGTATTCGGCAGGGAGGTGCGACTAATGAAAAACTGTTTTTT
NA TRBD1 TRBJ2-1 TRBV24-1 CATEGQGGNEQFF TGTGCCACCGAAGGACAGGGTGGAAATGAGCAGTTCTTC
NA TRBD2 TRBJ2-1 TRBV6-4 CASSDTLLAGGPNEQFF TGTGCCAGCAGTGACACACTTTTAGCGGGAGGGCCGAATGAGCAGTTCTTC
NA NA TRBJ2-1 TRBV6-2/TRBV6-3 CASSYRADEQFF TGTGCCAGCAGTTACAGAGCGGATGAGCAGTTCTTC
NA NA TRBJ2-4 TRBV4-2 CASSQDLYKDSLAKNIQYF TGTGCCAGCAGCCAAGATCTATATAAGGATAGTTTAGCCAAAAACATTCAGTACTTC
NA TRBD1 TRBJ1-5 TRBV6-6 CASSPLPGRGKTSAQPQHF TGTGCCAGCAGTCCCCTCCCCGGCAGGGGGAAAACCTCGGCGCAGCCCCAGCATTTT
NA TRBD1 TRBJ1-4 TRBV6-5 CASRATGEKLFF TGTGCCAGCAGGGCGACAGGGGAAAAACTGTTTTTT